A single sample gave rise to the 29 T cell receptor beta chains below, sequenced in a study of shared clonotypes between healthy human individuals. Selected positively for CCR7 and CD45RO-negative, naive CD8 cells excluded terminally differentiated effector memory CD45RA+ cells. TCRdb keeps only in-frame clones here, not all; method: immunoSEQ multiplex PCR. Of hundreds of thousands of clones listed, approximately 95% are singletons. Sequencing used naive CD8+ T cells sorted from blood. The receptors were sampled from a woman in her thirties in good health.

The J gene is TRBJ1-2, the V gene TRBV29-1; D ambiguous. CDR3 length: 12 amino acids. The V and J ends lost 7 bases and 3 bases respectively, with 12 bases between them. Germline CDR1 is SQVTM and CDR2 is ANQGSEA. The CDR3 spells CSGNDIYYGYTF. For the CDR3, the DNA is TGCAGCGGAAATGACATCTACTATGGCTACACCTTC.

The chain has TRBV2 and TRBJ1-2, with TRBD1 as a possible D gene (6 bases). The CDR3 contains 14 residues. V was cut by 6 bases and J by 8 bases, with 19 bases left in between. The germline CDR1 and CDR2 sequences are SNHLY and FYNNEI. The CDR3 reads CASRPMDRRQGYTF. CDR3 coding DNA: TGTGCCAGCAGACCCATGGACAGACGTCAAGGCTACACCTTC.

The CDR3 nucleotides read TGTGCCAGCAGTTTGGGGGGCGGCGCTGAAGCTTTCTTT. It yields the protein CASSLGGGAEAFF. The chain recombines TRBV28 with TRBJ1-1, with TRBD1 as a possible D gene (6 bases). The germline gives CDR1 MDHEN, CDR2 SYDVKM. This CDR3 is built from 13 residues. Between the trimmed V and J ends, which lost 3 bases and 6 bases, there was a span of 11 bases.

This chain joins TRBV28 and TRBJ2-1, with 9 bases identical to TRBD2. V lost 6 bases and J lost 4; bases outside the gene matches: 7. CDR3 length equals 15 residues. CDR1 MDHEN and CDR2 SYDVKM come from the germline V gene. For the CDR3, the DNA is TGTGCCAGCAGCCCGACTAGCGGCAGATACAATGAGCAGTTCTTC. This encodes CASSPTSGRYNEQFF.

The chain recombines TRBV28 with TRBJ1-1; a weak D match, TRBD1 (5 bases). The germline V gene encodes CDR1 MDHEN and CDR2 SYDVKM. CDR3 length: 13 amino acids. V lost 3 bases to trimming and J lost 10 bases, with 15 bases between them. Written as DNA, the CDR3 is TGTGCCAGCAGTTTCCGGTATGGGGGGGTAGCTTTCTTT. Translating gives CASSFRYGGVAFF.

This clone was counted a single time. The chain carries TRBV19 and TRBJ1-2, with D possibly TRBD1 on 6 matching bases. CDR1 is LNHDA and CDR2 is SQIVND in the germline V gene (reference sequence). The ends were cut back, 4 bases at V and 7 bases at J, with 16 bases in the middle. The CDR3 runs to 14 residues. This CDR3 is CASSREQGSGGYTF. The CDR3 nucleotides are TGTGCCAGTAGTAGGGAACAGGGTTCGGGTGGCTACACCTTC.

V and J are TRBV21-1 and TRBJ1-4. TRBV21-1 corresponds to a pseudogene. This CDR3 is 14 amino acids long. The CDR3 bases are TGTGCCAGCAGCACCCGGGGGGCGCGTGAAAAACTGTTTTTT. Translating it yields CASSTRGAREKLFF.

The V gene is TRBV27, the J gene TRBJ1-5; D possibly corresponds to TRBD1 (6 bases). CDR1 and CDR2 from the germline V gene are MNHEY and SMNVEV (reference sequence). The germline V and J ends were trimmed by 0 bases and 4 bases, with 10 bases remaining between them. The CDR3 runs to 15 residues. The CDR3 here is CASSLSGTLNQPQHF. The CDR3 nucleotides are TGTGCCAGCAGTTTATCAGGGACACTAAATCAGCCCCAGCATTTT.

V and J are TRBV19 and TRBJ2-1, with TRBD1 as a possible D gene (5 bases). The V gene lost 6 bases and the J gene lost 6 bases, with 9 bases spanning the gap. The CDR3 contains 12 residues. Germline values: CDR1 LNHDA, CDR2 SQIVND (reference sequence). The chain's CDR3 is CASSGRGNEQFF. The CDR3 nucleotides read TGTGCCAGTAGCGGAAGGGGCAATGAGCAGTTCTTC.

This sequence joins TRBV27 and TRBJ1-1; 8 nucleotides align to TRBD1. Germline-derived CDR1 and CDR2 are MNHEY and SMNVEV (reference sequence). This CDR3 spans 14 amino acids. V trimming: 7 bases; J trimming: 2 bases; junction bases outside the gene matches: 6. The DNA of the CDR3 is TGTGCCAGCAACCTGCAGGGGGCTAACACTGAAGCTTTCTTT. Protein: CASNLQGANTEAFF.

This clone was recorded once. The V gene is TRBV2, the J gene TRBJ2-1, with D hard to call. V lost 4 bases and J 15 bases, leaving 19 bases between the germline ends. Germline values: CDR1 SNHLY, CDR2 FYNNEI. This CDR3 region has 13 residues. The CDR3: CASSVSVPGQLFF. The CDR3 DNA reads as TGTGCCAGCAGTGTCTCGGTTCCTGGCCAACTGTTCTTC.

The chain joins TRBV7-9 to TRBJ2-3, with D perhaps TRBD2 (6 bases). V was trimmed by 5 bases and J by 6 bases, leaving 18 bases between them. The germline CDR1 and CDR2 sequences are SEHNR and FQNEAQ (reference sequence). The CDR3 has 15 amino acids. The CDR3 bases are TGTGCCAGCAGCACCAGCCCCAGCGGGCACGATACGCAGTATTTT. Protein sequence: CASSTSPSGHDTQYF.

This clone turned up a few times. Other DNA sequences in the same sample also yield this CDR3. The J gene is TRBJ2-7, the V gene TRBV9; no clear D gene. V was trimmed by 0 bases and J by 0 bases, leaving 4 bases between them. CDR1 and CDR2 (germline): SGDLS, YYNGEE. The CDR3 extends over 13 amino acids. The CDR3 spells CASSVASSYEQYF. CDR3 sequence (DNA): TGTGCCAGCAGCGTAGCTAGCTCCTACGAGCAGTACTTC.

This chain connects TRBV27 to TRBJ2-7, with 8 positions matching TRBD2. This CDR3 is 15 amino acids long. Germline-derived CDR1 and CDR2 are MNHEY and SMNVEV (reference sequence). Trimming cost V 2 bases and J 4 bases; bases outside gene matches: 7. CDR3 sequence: CASSLGPSGLYEQYF. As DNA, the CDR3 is TGTGCCAGCAGTTTAGGTCCTAGCGGGTTGTACGAGCAGTACTTC.

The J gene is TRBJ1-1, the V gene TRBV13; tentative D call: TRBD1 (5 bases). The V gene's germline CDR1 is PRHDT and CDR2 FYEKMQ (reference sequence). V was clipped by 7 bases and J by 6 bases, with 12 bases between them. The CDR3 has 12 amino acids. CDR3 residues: CASIGEGAEAFF. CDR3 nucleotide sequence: TGTGCCAGCATTGGGGAAGGGGCTGAAGCTTTCTTT. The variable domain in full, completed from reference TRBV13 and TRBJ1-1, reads AAGVIQSPRHLIKEKRETATLKCYPIPRHDTVYWYQQGPGQDPQFLISFYEKMQSDKGSIPDRFSAQQFSDYHSELNMSSLELGDSALYFCASIGEGAEAFFGQGTRLTVV.

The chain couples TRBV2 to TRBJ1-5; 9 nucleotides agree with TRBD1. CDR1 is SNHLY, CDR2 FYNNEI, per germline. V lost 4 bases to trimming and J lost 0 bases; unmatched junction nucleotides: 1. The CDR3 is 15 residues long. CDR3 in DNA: TGTGCCAGCAGTGGGACAGGGGATAGCAATCAGCCCCAGCATTTT. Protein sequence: CASSGTGDSNQPQHF. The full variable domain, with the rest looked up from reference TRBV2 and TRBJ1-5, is EPEVTQTPSHQVTQMGQEVILRCVPISNHLYFYWYRQILGQKVEFLVSFYNNEISEKSEIFDDQFSVERPDGSNFTLKIRSTKLEDSAMYFCASSGTGDSNQPQHFGDGTRLSIL.

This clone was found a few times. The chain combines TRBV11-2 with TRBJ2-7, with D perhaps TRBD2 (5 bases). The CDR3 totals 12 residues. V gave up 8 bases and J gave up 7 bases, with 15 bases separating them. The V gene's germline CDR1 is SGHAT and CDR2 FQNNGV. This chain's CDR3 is CASGSRSGEQYF. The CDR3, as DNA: TGTGCCAGCGGCTCACGTTCGGGGGAGCAGTACTTC.

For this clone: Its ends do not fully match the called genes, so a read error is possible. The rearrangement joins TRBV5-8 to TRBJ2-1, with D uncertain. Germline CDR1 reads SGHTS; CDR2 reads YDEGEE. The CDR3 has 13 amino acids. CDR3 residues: CASTLGSRYEQFF. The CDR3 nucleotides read TGTGCCAGCACCTTGGGGTCCCGCTATGAGCAGTTCTTC.

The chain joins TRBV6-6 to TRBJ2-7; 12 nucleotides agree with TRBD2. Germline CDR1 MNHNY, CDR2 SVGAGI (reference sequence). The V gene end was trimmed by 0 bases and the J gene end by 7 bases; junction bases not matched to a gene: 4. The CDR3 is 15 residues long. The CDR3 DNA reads TGTGCCAGCAGTTACTCGACTAGCGGGAGTGATGAGCAGTACTTC. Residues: CASSYSTSGSDEQYF.

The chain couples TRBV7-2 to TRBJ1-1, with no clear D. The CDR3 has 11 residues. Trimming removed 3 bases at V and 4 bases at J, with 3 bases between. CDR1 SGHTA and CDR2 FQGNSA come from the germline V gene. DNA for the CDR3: TGTGCCAGCAGCTTCTCCACTGAAGCTTTCTTT. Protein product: CASSFSTEAFF. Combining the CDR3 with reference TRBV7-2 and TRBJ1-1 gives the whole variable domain GAGVSQSPSNKVTEKGKDVELRCDPISGHTALYWYRQSLGQGLEFLIYFQGNSAPDKSGLPSDRFSAERTGGSVSTLTIQRTQQEDSAVYLCASSFSTEAFFGQGTRLTVV.

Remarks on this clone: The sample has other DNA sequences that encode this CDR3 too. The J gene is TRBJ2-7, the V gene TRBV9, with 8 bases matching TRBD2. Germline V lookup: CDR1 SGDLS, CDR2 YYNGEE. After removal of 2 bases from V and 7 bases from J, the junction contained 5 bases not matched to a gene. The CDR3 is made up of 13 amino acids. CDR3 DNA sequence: TGTGCCAGCAGCGTCGGGACTAGTTCTGAGCAGTACTTC. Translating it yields CASSVGTSSEQYF.

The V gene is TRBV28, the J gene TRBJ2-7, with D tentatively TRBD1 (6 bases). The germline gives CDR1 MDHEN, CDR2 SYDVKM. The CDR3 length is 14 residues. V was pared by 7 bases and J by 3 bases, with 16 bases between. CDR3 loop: CASNHRDRSYEQYF. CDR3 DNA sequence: TGTGCCAGCAACCACAGGGACCGTAGCTACGAGCAGTACTTC. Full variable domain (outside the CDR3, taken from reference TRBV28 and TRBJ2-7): DVKVTQSSRYLVKRTGEKVFLECVQDMDHENMFWYRQDPGLGLRLIYFSYDVKMKEKGDIPEGYSVSREKKERFSLILESASTNQTSMYLCASNHRDRSYEQYFGPGTRLTVT.

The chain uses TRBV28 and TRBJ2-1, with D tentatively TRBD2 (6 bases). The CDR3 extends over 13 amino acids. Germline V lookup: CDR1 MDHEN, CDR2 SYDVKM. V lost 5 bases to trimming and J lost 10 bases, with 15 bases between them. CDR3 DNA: TGTGCCAGCAGTCCCCCACTAGCTGGGGAGCAGTTCTTC. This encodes CASSPPLAGEQFF.

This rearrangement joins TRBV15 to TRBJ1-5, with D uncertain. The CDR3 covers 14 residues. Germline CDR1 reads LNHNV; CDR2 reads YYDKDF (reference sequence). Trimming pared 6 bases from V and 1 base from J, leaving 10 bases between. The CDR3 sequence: CATRVGMSNQPQHF. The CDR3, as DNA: TGTGCCACCAGGGTGGGGATGAGCAATCAGCCCCAGCATTTT. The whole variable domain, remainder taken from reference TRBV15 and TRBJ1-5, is DAMVIQNPRYQVTQFGKPVTLSCSQTLNHNVMYWYQQKSSQAPKLLFHYYDKDFNNEADTPDNFQSRRPNTSFCFLDIRSPGLGDTAMYLCATRVGMSNQPQHFGDGTRLSIL.

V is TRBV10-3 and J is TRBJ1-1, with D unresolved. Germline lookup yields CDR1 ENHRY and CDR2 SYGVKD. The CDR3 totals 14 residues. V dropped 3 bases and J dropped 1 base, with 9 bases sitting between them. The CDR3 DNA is TGTGCCATCAGTGAAGCAGGTTCGAACACTGAAGCTTTCTTT. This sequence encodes CAISEAGSNTEAFF.

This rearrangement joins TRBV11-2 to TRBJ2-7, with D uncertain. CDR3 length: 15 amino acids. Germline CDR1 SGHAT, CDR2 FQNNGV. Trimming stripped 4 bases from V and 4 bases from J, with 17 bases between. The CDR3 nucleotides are TGTGCCAGCAGCTCAGACTCCGGTTGGGGTTACGAGCAGTACTTC. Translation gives CASSSDSGWGYEQYF.

CDR3 sequence: CASSHGRVGTPQETQYF. In nucleotides, the CDR3 is TGTGCCAGCAGCCATGGTCGGGTGGGGACACCCCAAGAGACCCAGTACTTC. The rearrangement links TRBV27 to TRBJ2-5; D is possibly TRBD1 (6 bases). Looked up from germline, CDR1 is MNHEY and CDR2 is SMNVEV (reference sequence). This CDR3 has 17 residues. V was clipped by 6 bases and J by 1 base, with 21 bases between them.

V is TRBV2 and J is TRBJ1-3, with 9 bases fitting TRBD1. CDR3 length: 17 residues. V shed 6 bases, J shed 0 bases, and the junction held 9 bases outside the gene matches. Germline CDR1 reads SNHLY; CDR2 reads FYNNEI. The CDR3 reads CASSRLGTGSSGNTIYF. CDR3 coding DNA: TGTGCCAGCAGCCGATTAGGGACAGGGAGCTCTGGAAACACCATATATTTT.

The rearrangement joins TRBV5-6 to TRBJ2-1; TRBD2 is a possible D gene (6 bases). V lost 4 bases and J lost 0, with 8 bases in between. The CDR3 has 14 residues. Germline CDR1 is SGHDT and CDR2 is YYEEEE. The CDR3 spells CASSHGSSYNEQFF. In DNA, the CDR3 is TGTGCCAGCAGCCACGGGAGCTCCTACAATGAGCAGTTCTTC. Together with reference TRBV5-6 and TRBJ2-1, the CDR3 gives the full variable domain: DAGVTQSPTHLIKTRGQQVTLRCSPKSGHDTVSWYQQALGQGPQFIFQYYEEEERQRGNFPDRFSGHQFPNYSSELNVNALLLGDSALYLCASSHGSSYNEQFFGPGTRLTVL.